The 26 T cell receptor beta chains listed next were all sequenced from one sample in a study of human T cells and chemical hapten exposure. It was the library that attached unique molecular identifiers to individual cDNA molecules. TCRdb analysed the reads with MiXCR anew, one entry per CDR3 protein. The table includes more than 100,000 distinct CDR3 sequences, less than 10% detected once. The authors extracted total RNA from unfractionated whole blood. Material for sequencing was whole blood. These receptors originate from a human donor in good health. Some clones in this sample may be carry-over from other donors' samples.

Here the CDR3 reads CASSYDQGREGGYTF. Written as DNA, the CDR3 is TGTGCCAGCAGTTACGATCAGGGCAGGGAGGGAGGCTACACCTTC. V is TRBV6-5 and J is TRBJ1-2, with D possibly being TRBD1 (5 bases). Germline assignment: CDR1 MNHEY and CDR2 SVGAGI. Trimming took off 2 bases at V and 8 bases at J, with 18 bases between the two ends. The CDR3 contains 15 residues.

This clonotype was detected a few times. The chain combines TRBV6-1 with TRBJ2-3, with D possibly matching TRBD1 (6 bases). V was trimmed by 7 bases and J by 6 bases, leaving 14 bases between them. Germline V gives CDR1 MNHNS, CDR2 SASEGT. CDR3 length: 13 residues. Here the CDR3 reads CASKRTALDTQYF. The DNA of the CDR3 is TGTGCCAGCAAAAGGACAGCGTTGGATACGCAGTATTTT.

The chain employs TRBV7-9 and TRBJ1-2, with a possible D match to TRBD1 (6 bases). Per germline, CDR1 SEHNR and CDR2 FQNEAQ (reference sequence). The CDR3 runs 14 residues. V lost 2 bases to trimming and J lost 3 bases, with 10 bases between them. In DNA form, the CDR3 reads TGTGCCAGCAGCTTACAGGGGACGGACTATGGCTACACCTTC. Its protein product is CASSLQGTDYGYTF.

There are a few counts of this clonotype. The chain joins TRBV9 to TRBJ2-7; D unresolved. In germline, CDR1 is SGDLS, CDR2 YYNGEE. The ends were cut back, 5 bases at V and 6 bases at J, with 15 bases in the middle. The CDR3 consists of 13 residues. The CDR3 loop is CASSAGLSGEQYF. The CDR3 coding sequence is TGTGCCAGCAGTGCCGGTCTCTCGGGCGAGCAGTACTTC.

The chain couples TRBV4-3 to TRBJ2-6, with 9 positions matching TRBD1. V trimming: 0 bases; J trimming: 2 bases; junction bases outside the gene matches: 5. This CDR3 has 18 residues. CDR1 LGHNA and CDR2 YSLEER come from the germline V gene. CDR3 protein: CASSQENRGLTGANVLTF. The CDR3 DNA reads TGCGCCAGCAGCCAAGAGAACAGGGGGCTAACTGGGGCCAACGTCCTGACTTTC.

The chain joins TRBV11-2 to TRBJ2-7, with D tentatively TRBD1 or TRBD2 (5 bases each). CDR1 SGHAT and CDR2 FQNNGV come from the germline V gene. The ends were cut back, 11 bases at V and 1 base at J, with 21 bases in the middle. CDR3 length: 15 amino acids. The CDR3 spells CAGSRGWGSSYEQYF. The CDR3 coding sequence is TGTGCCGGATCCCGGGGATGGGGCAGTTCCTACGAGCAGTACTTC.

The genes are TRBV4-1 and TRBJ2-1; TRBD1 agrees at 11 bases. Looked up from germline, CDR1 is MGHRA and CDR2 is YSYEKL. With V trimmed by 3 bases and J by 5 bases, 6 bases remained unmatched. This CDR3 is built from 16 residues. CDR3 DNA sequence: TGCGCCAGCAGCCAGGCCGGGACAGGGGGGAACAATGAGCAGTTCTTC. Amino acids: CASSQAGTGGNNEQFF.

In this sample, this clonotype turned up a few times. This rearrangement joins TRBV5-1 to TRBJ2-3; unclear D gene. V lost 4 bases and J 0 bases, leaving 6 bases between the germline ends. Per germline, CDR1 SGHRS and CDR2 YFSETQ. This CDR3 region has 13 residues. The CDR3 sequence: CASSPTSTDTQYF. CDR3 DNA sequence: TGCGCCAGCAGCCCGACTAGCACAGATACGCAGTATTTT.

This clonotype showed up just a few times. The CDR3 reads CASSRTTGGYEQYF. The CDR3 DNA reads TGTGCCAGCAGCCGAACGACAGGAGGATACGAGCAGTACTTC. V and J are TRBV3-1 and TRBJ2-7; possible D gene TRBD1, 6 bases. The germline CDR1 and CDR2 sequences are LGHDT and YNNKEL (reference sequence). Between the trimmed V and J ends, which lost 4 bases and 4 bases, there was a span of 14 bases. The CDR3 spans 14 residues.

J is TRBJ1-6 and V is TRBV6-5, with a possible D match to TRBD1 (5 bases). Germline V gene sequence: CDR1 MNHEY, CDR2 SVGAGI. The germline V and J ends were trimmed by 4 bases and 1 base, with 20 bases remaining between them. The CDR3 runs to 19 residues. The CDR3 spells CASSWRTRGSLSYNSPLHF. Here the CDR3 DNA reads TGTGCCAGCAGTTGGCGGACAAGAGGATCCCTTTCCTATAATTCACCCCTCCACTTT.

The V call is TRBV7-9, the J call TRBJ2-5; D gene ambiguous. Germline CDR1 SEHNR, CDR2 FQNEAQ (reference sequence). CDR3 length equals 18 residues. V shed 4 bases and J shed 1 base, with 22 bases lying between them. In DNA, the CDR3 is TGTGCCAGCAGCTATGCTCGCTCGCCTCCCGGAGTCCAAGAGACCCAGTACTTC. Translation gives CASSYARSPPGVQETQYF.

This rearrangement joins TRBV28 to TRBJ1-1; 9 bases agree with TRBD1. Germline CDR1 MDHEN, CDR2 SYDVKM. The CDR3 consists of 14 residues. Losses at the gene ends were 6 bases for V and 6 bases for J; bases not matched to a gene: 8. The chain's CDR3 is CASSLDRGPAEAFF. CDR3 nucleotide sequence: TGTGCCAGCAGCCTGGACAGGGGTCCCGCTGAAGCTTTCTTT.

Many counts were recorded for this clonotype. V is TRBV5-1 and J is TRBJ1-4; D is unclear. Trimming shortened V by 5 bases and J by 7 bases, and 6 bases separated the two germline ends. Germline V lookup: CDR1 SGHRS, CDR2 YFSETQ. The CDR3 spans 11 residues. The CDR3 loop reads CASRGFEKLFF. CDR3 in DNA: TGCGCCAGCAGGGGATTTGAAAAACTGTTTTTT. Together with reference TRBV5-1 and TRBJ1-4, the CDR3 gives the full variable domain: KAGVTQTPRYLIKTRGQQVTLSCSPISGHRSVSWYQQTPGQGLQFLFEYFSETQRNKGNFPGRFSGRQFSNSRSEMNVSTLELGDSALYLCASRGFEKLFFGSGTQLSVL.

This clonotype showed up just a few times. V gene TRBV10-3 combines with J gene TRBJ2-7; D may correspond to TRBD1 or TRBD2 (5 bases each). The V gene lost 6 bases and the J gene lost 4 bases, with 22 bases spanning the gap. Germline V gene lookup returns CDR1 ENHRY and CDR2 SYGVKD. The CDR3 consists of 16 residues. The CDR3 DNA is TGTGCCATCAGGAACCCGGATGAGACGGGGCGATACGAGCAGTACTTC. It codes for CAIRNPDETGRYEQYF.

There are a few counts of this clonotype. In nucleotides, the CDR3 is TGTGCCTGGAGTCCCGGGGGGGCTTACGAGCAGTACTTC. Protein sequence: CAWSPGGAYEQYF. V is TRBV30 and J is TRBJ2-7; TRBD2 matches 8 bases. The CDR3 consists of 13 residues. Germline CDR1 and CDR2: GTSNPN and SVGIG (reference sequence). The V segment lost 2 bases and the J segment 4 bases; nucleotides outside the gene matches: 4.

The table lists this clonotype with a few counts. V is TRBV7-9 and J is TRBJ1-1; TRBD1 agrees at 7 bases. Trimming at V came to 1 base and at J to 2 bases, leaving 4 bases not matched to a gene. Germline-derived CDR1 and CDR2 are SEHNR and FQNEAQ (reference sequence). CDR3 length equals 15 residues. The CDR3 sequence is CASSLGQGSNTEAFF. CDR3 DNA: TGTGCCAGCAGCTTAGGACAGGGTAGCAACACTGAAGCTTTCTTT.

Ten or more counts support this clonotype. The J gene is TRBJ2-5, the V gene TRBV9; 8 bases match TRBD1. V dropped 3 bases and J dropped 5; count of bases not matched to a gene: 6. CDR3 length: 14 residues. CDR1 SGDLS and CDR2 YYNGEE come from the germline V gene. As DNA, the CDR3 is TGTGCCAGCAGCGCCCAGGGGGCATTGGAGACCCAGTACTTC. Amino acid sequence: CASSAQGALETQYF.

The table lists this clonotype with many counts. The gene calls are TRBV12-3 or TRBV12-4 and TRBJ1-5, with a tentative D call TRBD1 (5 bases). The V end lost 1 base, the J end lost 2 bases, and 6 bases lay between the germline ends. This CDR3 region has 14 residues. The CDR3 DNA reads as TGTGCCAGCAGTTTAGGGGACCGCAATCAGCCCCAGCATTTT. Protein product: CASSLGDRNQPQHF.

This clonotype was recorded a few times. This sequence joins TRBV2 and TRBJ1-5; D is possibly TRBD1 (5 bases). The CDR3 has 14 residues. Germline V gene sequence: CDR1 SNHLY, CDR2 FYNNEI. V lost 3 bases to trimming and J lost 6 bases, with 12 bases between them. CDR3 sequence (DNA): TGTGCCAGCAGTGATGGGGCGACGGGTCAGCCCCAGCATTTT. As protein: CASSDGATGQPQHF.

This clonotype turned up a few times. The chain uses TRBV6-6 and TRBJ2-2; D unclear. V lost 1 base and J lost 0, with 9 bases in between. Germline assignment: CDR1 MNHNY and CDR2 SVGAGI (reference sequence). The CDR3 is made up of 16 amino acids. The CDR3 nucleotides read TGTGCCAGCAGTTACTTAGTTCCCGCGAACACCGGGGAGCTGTTTTTT. Protein product: CASSYLVPANTGELFF.

This clonotype was picked up a small number of times. The chain uses TRBV2 and TRBJ1-2; TRBD1 matches 9 bases. The V gene end was trimmed by 8 bases and the J gene end by 4 bases; junction bases not matched to a gene: 5. This CDR3 is built from 13 residues. Looked up from germline, CDR1 is SNHLY and CDR2 is FYNNEI. The CDR3 protein is CASLDRGIYGYTF. The CDR3 DNA sequence: TGTGCCAGCCTTGACAGGGGGATCTATGGCTACACCTTC.

V usage is TRBV9 and J usage is TRBJ2-7, with D perhaps TRBD1 (6 bases). The germline gives CDR1 SGDLS, CDR2 YYNGEE. V was shortened by 0 bases and J by 6 bases, with 13 bases between the two germline ends. The CDR3 sequence is 14 residues long. The CDR3 bases are TGTGCCAGCAGCGTAGGGGTGGGGGCCGGCGAGCAGTACTTC. Its protein product is CASSVGVGAGEQYF.

In this sample, this clonotype turned up many times. V usage is TRBV6-2 or TRBV6-3 and J usage is TRBJ1-2, with 9 positions matching TRBD1. CDR3 length equals 16 residues. The V and J ends lost 0 bases and 2 bases, in that order; junction bases with no gene match: 4. Germline V gene lookup returns CDR1 MNHEY and CDR2 SVGEGT. The CDR3 protein is CASSYSIDRGNYGYTF. CDR3 nucleotides: TGTGCCAGCAGTTACTCGATTGACAGGGGGAACTATGGCTACACCTTC.

This clonotype has a handful of counts. CDR3 sequence reads: CASSGGLAGDEQYF. In DNA form, the CDR3 reads TGTGCCAGCAGCGGGGGACTAGCGGGAGACGAGCAGTACTTC. This chain links TRBV7-2 with TRBJ2-7; 14 nucleotides align to TRBD2. The CDR3 runs 14 residues. J gave up 5 bases and V 5 bases, and 2 bases lay outside the gene matches. Germline values: CDR1 SGHTA, CDR2 FQGNSA. Full variable domain (rest looked up from reference TRBV7-2 and TRBJ2-7): GAGVSQSPSNKVTEKGKDVELRCDPISGHTALYWYRQSLGQGLEFLIYFQGNSAPDKSGLPSDRFSAERTGGSVSTLTIQRTQQEDSAVYLCASSGGLAGDEQYFGPGTRLTVT.

This clonotype occurred many times. V is TRBV29-1 and J is TRBJ1-5; possible D gene TRBD1, 5 bases. The V end was cut by 4 bases, the J end by 1 base, with 14 bases between. Germline V gives CDR1 SQVTM, CDR2 ANQGSEA. This CDR3 spans 15 amino acids. In nucleotides, the CDR3 is TGCAGCGTTGGATGGGGGGAGACGAGCAATCAGCCCCAGCATTTT. Amino acid sequence: CSVGWGETSNQPQHF.

This clonotype has ten or more counts. The chain combines TRBV4-3 with TRBJ2-1, with TRBD1 matching 7 bases. CDR3 size: 19 residues. V lost 0 bases and J lost 0; bases outside the gene matches: 11. The germline V gene encodes CDR1 LGHNA and CDR2 YSLEER. CDR3: CASSQDLTTGTASYNEQFF. The DNA of the CDR3 is TGCGCCAGCAGCCAAGATCTTACCACCGGGACAGCCTCCTACAATGAGCAGTTCTTC.